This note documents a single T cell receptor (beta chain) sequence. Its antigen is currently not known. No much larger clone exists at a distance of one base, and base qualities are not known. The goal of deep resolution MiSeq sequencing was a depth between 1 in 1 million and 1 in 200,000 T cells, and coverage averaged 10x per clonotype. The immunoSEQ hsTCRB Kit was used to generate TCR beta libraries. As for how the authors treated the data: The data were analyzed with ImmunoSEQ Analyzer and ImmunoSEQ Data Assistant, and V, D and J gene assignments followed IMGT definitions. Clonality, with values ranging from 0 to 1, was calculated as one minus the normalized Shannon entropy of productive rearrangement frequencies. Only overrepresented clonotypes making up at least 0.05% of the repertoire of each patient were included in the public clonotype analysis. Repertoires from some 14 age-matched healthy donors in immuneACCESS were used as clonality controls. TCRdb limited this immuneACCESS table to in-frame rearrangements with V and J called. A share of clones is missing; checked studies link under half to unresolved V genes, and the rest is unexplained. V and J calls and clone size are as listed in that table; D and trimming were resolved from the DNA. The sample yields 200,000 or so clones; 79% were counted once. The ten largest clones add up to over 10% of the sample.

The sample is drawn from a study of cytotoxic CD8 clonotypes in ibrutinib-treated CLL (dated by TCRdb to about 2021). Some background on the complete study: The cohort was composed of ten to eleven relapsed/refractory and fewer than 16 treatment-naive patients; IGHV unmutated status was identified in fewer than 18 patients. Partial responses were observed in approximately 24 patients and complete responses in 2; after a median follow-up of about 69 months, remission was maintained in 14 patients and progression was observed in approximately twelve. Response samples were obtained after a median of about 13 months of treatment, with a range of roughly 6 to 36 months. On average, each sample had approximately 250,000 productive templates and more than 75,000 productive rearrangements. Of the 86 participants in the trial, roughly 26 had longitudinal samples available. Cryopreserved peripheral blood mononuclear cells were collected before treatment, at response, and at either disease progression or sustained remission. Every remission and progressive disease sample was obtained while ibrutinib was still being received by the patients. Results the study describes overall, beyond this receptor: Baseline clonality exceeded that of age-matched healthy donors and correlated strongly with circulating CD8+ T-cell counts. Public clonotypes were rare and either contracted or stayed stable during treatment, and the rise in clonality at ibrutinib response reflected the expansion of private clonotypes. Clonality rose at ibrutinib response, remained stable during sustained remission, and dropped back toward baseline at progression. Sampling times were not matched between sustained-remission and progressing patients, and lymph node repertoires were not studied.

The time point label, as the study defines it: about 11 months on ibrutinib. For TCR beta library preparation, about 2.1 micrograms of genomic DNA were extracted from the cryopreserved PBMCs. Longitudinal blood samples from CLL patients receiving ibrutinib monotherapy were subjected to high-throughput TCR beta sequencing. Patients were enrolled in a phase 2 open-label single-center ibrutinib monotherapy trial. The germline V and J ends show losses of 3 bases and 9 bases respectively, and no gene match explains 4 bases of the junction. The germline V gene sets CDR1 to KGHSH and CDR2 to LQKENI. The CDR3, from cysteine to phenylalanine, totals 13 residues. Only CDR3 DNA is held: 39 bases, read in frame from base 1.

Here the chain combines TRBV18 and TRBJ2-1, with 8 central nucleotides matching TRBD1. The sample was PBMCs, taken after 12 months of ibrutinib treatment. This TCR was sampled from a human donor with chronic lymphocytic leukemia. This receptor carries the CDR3 CASSPDREGEQFF. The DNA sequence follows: TGTGCCAGCTCACCGGACAGGGAAGGTGAGCAGTTCTTC.